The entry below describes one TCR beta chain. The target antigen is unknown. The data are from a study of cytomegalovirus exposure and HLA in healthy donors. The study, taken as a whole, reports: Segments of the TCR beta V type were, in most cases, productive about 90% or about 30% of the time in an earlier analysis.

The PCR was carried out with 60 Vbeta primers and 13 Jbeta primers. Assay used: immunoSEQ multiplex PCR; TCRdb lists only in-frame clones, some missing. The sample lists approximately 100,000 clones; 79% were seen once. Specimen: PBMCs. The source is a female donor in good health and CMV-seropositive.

The CDR3 DNA sequence: TGTGCCATCAGTGAGTCGACAGGGCGGAACACTGAAGCTTTCTTT. It yields the protein CAISESTGRNTEAFF. The V call is TRBV10-3, the J call TRBJ1-1; TRBD1 agrees at 7 bases. With 0 bases clipped from V and 1 base from J, the junction kept 2 bases outside the gene matches. Germline V gene data show CDR1 as ENHRY and CDR2 as SYGVKD. This CDR3 spans 15 amino acids.